The 11 T cell receptor beta chains below all came from one sample that was sequenced in a study of T-cell memory formation after mild COVID-19. Via MiXCR, TCRdb re-called the 5' RACE reads, giving one row per CDR3 protein. The data show about 130,000 distinct CDR3 sequences, about a sixth seen once. Source material: PBMCs or a T cell subset sorted from them (not recorded which). The receptors derive from a man aged 18 to 30 who had mild COVID-19 (a few samples of this study predate the infection). Cell type and time point are not known.

The chain links TRBV9 to TRBJ2-7; D is uncertain. V lost 3 bases and J lost 0, with 13 bases in between. The CDR3 covers 15 residues. Germline V gene sequence: CDR1 SGDLS, CDR2 YYNGEE. The CDR3 reads CASSASWLSSYEQYF. Written as DNA, the CDR3 is TGTGCCAGCAGCGCAAGTTGGCTGAGCTCCTACGAGCAGTACTTC.

This clonotype was detected a few times. The rearrangement uses TRBV7-2 and TRBJ2-1; D unresolved. Germline V CDR1 and CDR2: SGHTA, FQGNSA. The CDR3 extends over 14 amino acids. V dropped 2 bases and J dropped 4 bases, with 9 bases sitting between them. CDR3 loop: CASSLNTGYNEQFF. DNA for the CDR3: TGTGCCAGCAGCTTAAATACCGGGTACAATGAGCAGTTCTTC.

In its sample, this clonotype was seen many times. One junction end disagrees with the germline gene, perhaps due to a read error. The chain uses TRBV25-1 and TRBJ2-2, with unresolved D. Germline V gives CDR1 MGHDK, CDR2 SYGVNS. The CDR3 is 14 residues long. The CDR3 here is CASRETDRTGELFF. CDR3 sequence (DNA): TGTGCCAGCCGTGAAACGGACCGGACCGGGGAGCTGTTTTTT.

This clonotype was observed a handful of times. The chain links TRBV5-1 to TRBJ2-7; D remains unclear. The CDR3 loop spans 13 amino acids. Germline V gives CDR1 SGHRS, CDR2 YFSETQ. V was cut by 0 bases and J by 0 bases, with 4 bases left in between. CDR3 region: CASSLGNSYEQYV. The DNA for the CDR3 is TGCGCCAGCAGCTTGGGCAACTCCTACGAGCAGTACGTC.

This clonotype was recorded a few times. This chain's CDR3 is CASSFLSGVTYEQYV. CDR3 coding DNA: TGTGCCAGCAGCTTCTTAAGTGGGGTTACCTACGAGCAGTACGTC. The chain employs TRBV7-8 and TRBJ2-7; D uncertain. This CDR3 comprises 15 residues. Germline assignment: CDR1 SGHVS and CDR2 FQNEAQ. The V and J ends lost 3 bases and 2 bases respectively, with 14 bases between them.

This clonotype was found a few times. This rearrangement joins TRBV6-5 to TRBJ1-3, with D possibly being TRBD1 (5 bases). The V and J ends lost 6 bases and 0 bases respectively, with 6 bases between them. From germline, CDR1 is MNHEY and CDR2 SVGAGI. CDR3 size: 13 residues. CDR3 protein: CASRGDSGNTIYF. CDR3 in DNA: TGTGCCAGCAGAGGGGACTCTGGAAACACCATATATTTT.

This clonotype was seen a handful of times. V gene TRBV6-5 combines with J gene TRBJ2-3; D perhaps matches TRBD2 (6 bases). The CDR3 sequence is 14 residues long. Germline loops: CDR1 MNHEY, CDR2 SVGAGI. Trimming pared 8 bases from V and 5 bases from J, leaving 17 bases between. In nucleotides, the CDR3 is TGTGCCAGCCGAAACCATCTTAGCGGAGATACGCAGTATTTT. The encoded protein is CASRNHLSGDTQYF.

This clonotype has a count of ten or more. This chain connects TRBV11-2 to TRBJ2-7; D gene uncertain. Trimming took 1 base from V and 4 from J, leaving 8 bases between them. CDR1 is SGHAT and CDR2 is FQNNGV in the germline V gene. The CDR3 has 13 amino acids. CDR3 region: CASSLVVGYEQYF. DNA for the CDR3: TGTGCCAGCAGCTTAGTCGTCGGATACGAGCAGTACTTC.

The chain couples TRBV12-3 or TRBV12-4 to TRBJ2-7; D perhaps matches TRBD1 (6 bases). With 5 bases removed from V and 1 base from J, the gap between germline ends came to 9 bases. The CDR3 is 13 residues long. CDR3 amino acids: CASSPGQSYEQYF. The CDR3 region has the DNA TGTGCCAGCAGTCCCGGACAGTCCTACGAGCAGTACTTC.

The V gene is TRBV15, the J gene TRBJ1-6; 9 bases line up with TRBD1. V lost 2 bases to trimming and J lost 6 bases; unmatched junction nucleotides: 14. CDR1 and CDR2 from the germline V gene are LNHNV and YYDKDF (reference sequence). CDR3 size: 19 residues. The CDR3 bases are TGTGCCACCAGCAGATACGGACCGGGACAGGGCGAACTTAATTCACCCCTCCACTTT. The encoded protein is CATSRYGPGQGELNSPLHF.

This clonotype occurred a few times. The CDR3 loop is CASSYTRDRVHEKLFF. The CDR3 region has the DNA TGTGCCAGCAGCTACACCCGGGACAGGGTGCATGAAAAACTGTTTTTT. The chain joins TRBV7-8 to TRBJ1-4, with TRBD1 matching over 9 bases. The CDR3 runs 16 residues. Looked up from germline, CDR1 is SGHVS and CDR2 is FQNEAQ. The ends lost 4 bases at V and 6 bases at J; junction bases unmatched: 9.